A selection of T cell receptor beta chains follows, all from one sample in a study of blood T cells in healthy people across ages. TCRdb analysed the 5' RACE reads with MiXCR anew, one entry per CDR3 protein. The table has about 1.7 million distinct CDR3 sequences, roughly 30% seen once. Sequencing was carried out using blood. These receptors all come from a woman aged 30 to 39 in good health. The CDR3 runs from the conserved cysteine through the conserved F or W. A D gene is named only where the DNA matches it firmly. Not every row has a clone size; where given, it reads once, few, many or a size class.

d_gene: .
j_gene: TRBJ2-1
v_gene: TRBV2
abundance: few
CDR3aa: CASSEARLGEQFF
CDR3nt: TGTGCCAGCAGTGAAGCGCGGTTGGGGGAGCAGTTCTTC

d_gene: .
j_gene: TRBJ1-5
v_gene: TRBV12-3/TRBV12-4
abundance: .
CDR3aa: CASRRDGGQPQHF
CDR3nt: TGTGCCAGCAGACGGGACGGAGGACAGCCCCAGCATTTT

d_gene: .
j_gene: TRBJ2-4
v_gene: TRBV21-1
abundance: .
CDR3aa: CASSQREGSKNIQYF
CDR3nt: TGTGCCAGCAGTCAAAGGGAGGGTTCCAAAAACATTCAGTACTTC

d_gene: TRBD1
j_gene: TRBJ2-3
v_gene: TRBV20-1
abundance: once
CDR3aa: CSAAPSGGITDTQYF
CDR3nt: TGCAGTGCGGCTCCCTCAGGGGGAATCACAGATACGCAGTATTTT

d_gene: .
j_gene: TRBJ1-1
v_gene: TRBV20-1
abundance: few
CDR3aa: CSARDIGDTEAFF
CDR3nt: TGCAGTGCTAGGGACATCGGGGACACTGAAGCTTTCTTT

d_gene: .
j_gene: TRBJ2-1
v_gene: TRBV21-1
abundance: .
CDR3aa: CASSRERESDEQFF
CDR3nt: TGTGCCAGCAGCAGGGAGCGGGAGAGCGACGAGCAGTTCTTC

d_gene: TRBD2
j_gene: TRBJ2-3
v_gene: TRBV7-2
abundance: many
CDR3aa: CASSLVLAGRDTQYF
CDR3nt: TGTGCCAGCAGCTTAGTGCTAGCGGGTAGGGATACGCAGTATTTT

d_gene: .
j_gene: TRBJ2-1
v_gene: TRBV15
abundance: many
CDR3aa: CATSRDSGRGYNEQFF
CDR3nt: TGTGCCACCAGCAGAGATTCGGGGAGAGGCTACAATGAGCAGTTCTTC

d_gene: .
j_gene: TRBJ2-3
v_gene: TRBV19
abundance: .
CDR3aa: CAIHHDPDRIDTDTQYF
CDR3nt: TGTGCCATTCACCATGATCCGGACAGAATTGACACAGATACGCAGTATTTT

d_gene: .
j_gene: TRBJ2-1
v_gene: TRBV20-1
abundance: many
CDR3aa: CSAEESSYNEQFF
CDR3nt: TGCAGTGCCGAGGAAAGCTCCTACAATGAGCAGTTCTTC

d_gene: .
j_gene: TRBJ2-7
v_gene: TRBV7-3
abundance: many
CDR3aa: CASSLTLAATRQYF
CDR3nt: TGTGCCAGCAGCTTAACGTTGGCGGCTACGAGGCAGTACTTC

d_gene: TRBD1
j_gene: TRBJ2-4
v_gene: TRBV10-2
abundance: many
CDR3aa: CASSLGQARAKNIQYF
CDR3nt: TGCGCCAGCAGTCTCGGACAGGCGAGAGCCAAAAACATTCAGTACTTC

d_gene: .
j_gene: TRBJ2-7
v_gene: TRBV28
abundance: many
CDR3aa: CASTSDRAEQYF
CDR3nt: TGTGCCAGCACTTCCGATCGAGCCGAGCAGTACTTC

d_gene: TRBD1
j_gene: TRBJ2-7
v_gene: TRBV3-1
abundance: .
CDR3aa: CARPRDRGQIRTYEQYF
CDR3nt: TGTGCCAGGCCCCGGGACAGGGGGCAAATCCGTACGTACGAGCAGTACTTC

d_gene: TRBD2
j_gene: TRBJ2-1
v_gene: TRBV5-6
abundance: .
CDR3aa: CASSLDSGGSSYNEQFF
CDR3nt: TGTGCCAGCAGCTTGGATAGCGGGGGGAGCTCCTACAATGAGCAGTTCTTC

d_gene: TRBD2
j_gene: TRBJ2-1
v_gene: TRBV3-1
abundance: few
CDR3aa: CASSQRGGLNEQFF
CDR3nt: TGTGCCAGCAGCCAGCGGGGGGGCTTGAATGAGCAGTTCTTC

d_gene: .
j_gene: TRBJ2-2
v_gene: TRBV18
abundance: .
CDR3aa: CASSPSQGGELFF
CDR3nt: TGTGCCAGCTCACCATCGCAGGGAGGGGAGCTGTTTTTT

d_gene: .
j_gene: TRBJ2-6
v_gene: TRBV29-1
abundance: few
CDR3aa: CSVGFSEGSGANVLTF
CDR3nt: TGCAGCGTTGGCTTTAGCGAGGGGAGTGGGGCCAACGTCCTGACTTTC

d_gene: .
j_gene: TRBJ2-1
v_gene: TRBV6-5
abundance: .
CDR3aa: CASSPTGTDVDEQFF
CDR3nt: TGTGCCAGCAGTCCAACCGGGACCGATGTCGATGAGCAGTTCTTC

d_gene: .
j_gene: TRBJ2-7
v_gene: TRBV3-1
abundance: .
CDR3aa: CASSQEGWGGGSEQYF
CDR3nt: TGTGCCAGCAGCCAAGAAGGGTGGGGCGGAGGTTCCGAGCAGTACTTC

d_gene: .
j_gene: TRBJ2-3
v_gene: TRBV12-5
abundance: .
CDR3aa: CASGLLRGSRDTQYF
CDR3nt: TGTGCTAGTGGTTTGCTTCGGGGTAGCCGTGATACGCAGTATTTT

d_gene: .
j_gene: TRBJ2-7
v_gene: TRBV5-4
abundance: few
CDR3aa: CASSFNREQYF
CDR3nt: TGTGCCAGCAGCTTTAACCGTGAGCAGTACTTC

d_gene: TRBD1
j_gene: TRBJ2-3
v_gene: TRBV2
abundance: .
CDR3aa: CASLFDRGSTDTQYF
CDR3nt: TGTGCCAGCCTGTTTGACAGGGGGAGCACAGATACGCAGTATTTT

d_gene: .
j_gene: TRBJ2-1
v_gene: TRBV30
abundance: .
CDR3aa: CAWRTRSYNEQFF
CDR3nt: TGTGCCTGGAGGACTCGCTCCTACAATGAGCAGTTCTTC

d_gene: .
j_gene: TRBJ1-6
v_gene: TRBV25-1
abundance: .
CDR3aa: CASRDRSNSPLHF
CDR3nt: TGTGCCAGCAGAGACAGGTCTAATTCACCCCTCCACTTT

d_gene: .
j_gene: TRBJ2-2
v_gene: TRBV12-3/TRBV12-4
abundance: .
CDR3aa: CASSLARVMTGELFF
CDR3nt: TGTGCCAGCAGTTTAGCCAGGGTTATGACCGGGGAGCTGTTTTTT

d_gene: .
j_gene: TRBJ1-5
v_gene: TRBV9
abundance: few
CDR3aa: CASSVGGGSQPQHF
CDR3nt: TGTGCCAGCAGCGTAGGAGGGGGTAGTCAGCCCCAGCATTTT

d_gene: .
j_gene: TRBJ2-7
v_gene: TRBV24-1
abundance: few
CDR3aa: CATSESGTSRGYF
CDR3nt: TGTGCCACCAGTGAATCCGGGACCTCGAGGGGGTACTTC

d_gene: TRBD1
j_gene: TRBJ1-4
v_gene: TRBV7-7
abundance: few
CDR3aa: CASSAGTAEKLFF
CDR3nt: TGTGCCAGCAGCGCCGGGACAGCTGAAAAACTGTTTTTT

d_gene: .
j_gene: TRBJ2-2
v_gene: TRBV7-6
abundance: .
CDR3aa: CASSLVGTVNTGELFF
CDR3nt: TGTGCCAGCAGCTTAGTGGGGACGGTGAACACCGGGGAGCTGTTTTTT

d_gene: .
j_gene: TRBJ1-5
v_gene: TRBV12-3/TRBV12-4
abundance: .
CDR3aa: CASSGRKGSRQPQHF
CDR3nt: TGTGCCAGCAGTGGGAGGAAGGGCTCGAGGCAGCCCCAGCATTTT